These 24 T cell receptor beta chains were all obtained from the same sample, sequenced in a study of T cell repertoires in ileal Crohn's disease. The repertoire was sequenced with immunoSEQ multiplex PCR; TCRdb's copy has only in-frame clones and lacks some. The data contain 2,000 or so clones, around 84% of them seen just once; the ten biggest clones take up roughly an eighth. The specimen was ileal tissue. These receptors originate from an adult with Crohn's disease.

This rearrangement joins TRBV25-1 to TRBJ1-2; 9 nucleotides align to TRBD1. Per the germline V gene, CDR1 is MGHDK and CDR2 is SYGVNS. J gave up 3 bases and V 3 bases, and 2 bases lay outside the gene matches. This CDR3 has 14 residues. The CDR3 nucleotides are TGTGCCAGCAGTGAGACAGGGGGGTACTATGGCTACACCTTC. It is translated as CASSETGGYYGYTF.

J is TRBJ2-5 and V is TRBV7-2, with TRBD2 identical over 9 bases. J gave up 2 bases and V 5 bases, and 3 bases lay outside the gene matches. The CDR3 is 14 residues long. Germline lookup yields CDR1 SGHTA and CDR2 FQGNSA. The CDR3 DNA follows: TGTGCCAGCAGCCTGCTAGCGGGGCAAGAGACCCAGTACTTC. It specifies CASSLLAGQETQYF.

The sample holds one count of this clone. Relative to the germline gene, one junction end is altered; a read error may explain this. This rearrangement joins TRBV7-7 to TRBJ2-1, with 12 bases lining up with TRBD2. This CDR3 has 15 amino acids. Germline V gives CDR1 SSHAT, CDR2 FNYEAQ (reference sequence). The CDR3 reads CASSLASGGGNEQFF. In DNA, the CDR3 is TGTGCTAGCAGCTTAGCTAGCGGGGGGGGCAATGAGCAGTTCTTC.

The chain links TRBV29-1 to TRBJ2-1; D is perhaps TRBD1 (6 bases). The CDR3 spans 15 residues. CDR1 SQVTM and CDR2 ANQGSEA come from the germline V gene. V shed 4 bases and J shed 5 bases, with 18 bases lying between them. The CDR3 loop is CSVVVGAGVNNEQFF. In DNA, the CDR3 is TGCAGCGTTGTCGTGGGGGCGGGCGTGAACAATGAGCAGTTCTTC.

The chain links TRBV6-1 to TRBJ2-7; TRBD1 aligns across 10 bases. The junction had 0 bases not matched to a gene; V was cut back by 1 base and J by 0 bases. The V gene's germline CDR1 is MNHNS and CDR2 SASEGT. The CDR3 totals 15 residues. The CDR3 is CASSEGTGGSYEQYF. The CDR3 coding sequence is TGTGCCAGCAGTGAAGGGACAGGGGGCTCCTACGAGCAGTACTTC.

J is TRBJ2-1 and V is TRBV6-5; 14 bases fit TRBD2. Germline CDR1 is MNHEY and CDR2 is SVGAGI. Trimming removed 6 bases from V and 10 bases from J; junction bases left unmatched: 8. The CDR3 loop spans 15 amino acids. CDR3 protein: CASSPTSGGAWEQFF. The CDR3 bases are TGTGCCAGCAGCCCGACTAGCGGGGGGGCATGGGAGCAGTTCTTC.

The chain combines TRBV27 with TRBJ2-3; the D gene is possibly TRBD2 (6 bases). The CDR3 length is 13 residues. Germline CDR1 MNHEY, CDR2 SMNVEV (reference sequence). V was trimmed by 6 bases and J by 5 bases, leaving 12 bases between them. The CDR3 protein is CASRRYGGDTQYF. The CDR3 nucleotides read TGTGCCAGCAGGCGGTACGGGGGAGATACGCAGTATTTT.

This chain uses TRBV10-3 with TRBJ2-5; D is perhaps TRBD2 (5 bases). Germline V gene data show CDR1 as ENHRY and CDR2 as SYGVKD. The CDR3 spans 15 residues. V gave up 0 bases and J gave up 3 bases, with 11 bases separating them. CDR3 bases: TGTGCCATCAGTGAGTCGGGTTCCGGGGAAGAGACCCAGTACTTC. This codes for CAISESGSGEETQYF.

The chain links TRBV15 to TRBJ1-1; D perhaps matches TRBD1 (5 bases). The germline CDR1 and CDR2 sequences are LNHNV and YYDKDF (reference sequence). This CDR3 contains 13 residues. The ends were cut back, 8 bases at V and 6 bases at J, with 16 bases in the middle. The chain's CDR3 is CATAQGDWAEAFF. In nucleotides, the CDR3 is TGTGCCACCGCCCAAGGGGACTGGGCTGAAGCTTTCTTT.

This chain uses TRBV15 with TRBJ2-2, with D maybe TRBD1 (5 bases). Germline loops: CDR1 LNHNV, CDR2 YYDKDF (reference sequence). The CDR3 covers 17 residues. Trimming shortened V by 0 bases and J by 6 bases, and 17 bases separated the two germline ends. The CDR3, as DNA: TGTGCCACCAGCAGAGATGCGGTCCAGGGTAATGCCGGGGAGCTGTTTTTT. Amino acid sequence: CATSRDAVQGNAGELFF.

The J gene is TRBJ2-7, the V gene TRBV6-4; TRBD2 aligns across 8 bases. This CDR3 region has 15 residues. Germline V gives CDR1 MRHNA, CDR2 SNTAGT. J gave up 3 bases and V 4 bases, and 8 bases lay outside the gene matches. Here the CDR3 reads CASSAPGGGYYEQYF. The CDR3 bases are TGTGCCAGCAGTGCGCCGGGCGGGGGGTACTACGAGCAGTACTTC.

This rearrangement joins TRBV7-9 to TRBJ2-1; 7 nucleotides match TRBD2. With 3 bases clipped from V and 1 base from J, the junction kept 0 bases outside the gene matches. The V gene's germline CDR1 is SEHNR and CDR2 FQNEAQ (reference sequence). CDR3 length equals 14 residues. The CDR3 sequence: CASSFGGSYNEQFF. CDR3 DNA: TGTGCCAGCAGCTTCGGGGGGTCCTACAATGAGCAGTTCTTC.

CDR3 residues: CAISESQGESQPQHF. The CDR3 DNA follows: TGTGCCATCAGTGAGTCACAGGGAGAAAGTCAGCCCCAGCATTTT. This chain joins TRBV10-3 and TRBJ1-5; D might be TRBD1 (6 bases). CDR1 and CDR2 (germline): ENHRY, SYGVKD. The CDR3 totals 15 residues. V lost 0 bases to trimming and J lost 6 bases, with 12 bases between them.

The V call is TRBV29-1, the J call TRBJ1-5; D remains unclear. The germline V and J ends were trimmed by 7 bases and 5 bases, with 12 bases remaining between them. The CDR3 length is 12 residues. The germline gives CDR1 SQVTM, CDR2 ANQGSEA. CDR3 in amino acids: CSAKEGDQPQHF. The CDR3 DNA sequence: TGCAGCGCCAAGGAGGGCGATCAGCCCCAGCATTTT.

This sequence joins TRBV29-1 and TRBJ2-4; possible D gene TRBD2, 5 bases. Per the germline V gene, CDR1 is SQVTM and CDR2 is ANQGSEA. The CDR3 extends over 13 amino acids. Trimming pared 4 bases from V and 8 bases from J, leaving 15 bases between. CDR3 in DNA: TGCAGCGTTGTGCCGGGGTCCAACCACATTCAGTACTTC. The encoded protein is CSVVPGSNHIQYF.

This clone has just one count. This rearrangement joins TRBV4-2 to TRBJ2-5; the match to TRBD2 covers 9 bases. With V trimmed by 0 bases and J by 1 base, 0 bases remained unmatched. The germline gives CDR1 LGHNA, CDR2 YNFKEQ. This CDR3 spans 15 amino acids. The CDR3 DNA is TGTGCCAGCAGCCAAGAGCGGGGGGGCCAAGAGACCCAGTACTTC. This gives the protein CASSQERGGQETQYF.

This clone was seen only a few times. The chain has TRBV10-1 and TRBJ2-3; a weak D match, TRBD2 (6 bases). This CDR3 is 14 amino acids long. V lost 0 bases and J lost 5, with 9 bases in between. Germline V gives CDR1 WNHNN, CDR2 SYGVQD (reference sequence). The CDR3, as DNA: TGCGCCAGCAGTGAGTCGTTCGGGGGAGATACGCAGTATTTT. It translates to CASSESFGGDTQYF.

This clone was picked up a small number of times. The same CDR3 is also encoded by other DNA sequences in this sample. The chain combines TRBV4-1 with TRBJ2-2, with 12 nucleotides matching TRBD2. Trimming removed 4 bases from V and 3 bases from J; junction bases left unmatched: 3. CDR1 MGHRA and CDR2 YSYEKL come from the germline V gene. The CDR3 is made up of 16 amino acids. The CDR3 DNA is TGCGCCAGCAGCCTTCGGACTAGCGGGGACACCGGGGAGCTGTTTTTT. Amino acids: CASSLRTSGDTGELFF.

The sample holds one count of this clone. One end of the junction does not line up with germline, which may come from a read error. J is TRBJ1-3 and V is TRBV5-1; TRBD1 might be the D (5 bases). The CDR3 length is 13 residues. Germline CDR1 is SGHRS and CDR2 is YFSETQ. CDR3: CASSLGPGNPIYF. The CDR3 bases are TGCGCCAGCAGCCTGGGACCGGGAAACCCCATATATTTT.

The chain combines TRBV7-9 with TRBJ2-7; D call uncertain. V lost 3 bases, J lost 0 bases, and 6 bases lay in between. CDR1 and CDR2 (germline): SEHNR, FQNEAQ (reference sequence). The CDR3 totals 13 residues. The CDR3 region has the DNA TGTGCCAGCAGCTTTCTGAGCTCCTACGAGCAGTACTTC. Translated: CASSFLSSYEQYF.

V gene TRBV20-1 combines with J gene TRBJ1-4, with D tentatively TRBD1 (5 bases). The CDR3 length is 11 residues. Per the germline V gene, CDR1 is DFQATT and CDR2 is SNEGSKA (reference sequence). V was shortened by 6 bases and J by 10 bases, with 12 bases between the two germline ends. CDR3 DNA: TGCAGTGCCCCTGACGGGGGAAAACTGTTTTTT. It yields the protein CSAPDGGKLFF.

The rearrangement uses TRBV27 and TRBJ2-4; 9 nucleotides align to TRBD1. V was pared by 2 bases and J by 1 base, with 3 bases of the junction left unmatched. Germline V gene lookup returns CDR1 MNHEY and CDR2 SMNVEV (reference sequence). The CDR3 consists of 16 residues. The CDR3 reads CASSLGTGRAKNIQYF. In DNA form, the CDR3 reads TGTGCCAGCAGTTTAGGGACAGGGAGGGCCAAAAACATTCAGTACTTC.

CDR3 in amino acids: CASSLWAPGQGRRDTQYF. CDR3 in DNA: TGCGCCAGCAGCTTGTGGGCTCCGGGACAGGGTCGAAGAGATACGCAGTATTTT. This chain connects TRBV5-1 to TRBJ2-3, with TRBD1 matching 9 bases. Germline-derived CDR1 and CDR2 are SGHRS and YFSETQ. J was trimmed by 5 bases and V by 1 base; bases with no gene match: 14. CDR3 size: 18 residues.

This clone appeared a single time. The gene calls are TRBV5-1 and TRBJ1-4; D is ambiguous. The CDR3 extends over 14 amino acids. V lost 3 bases to trimming and J lost 0 bases, with 6 bases between them. Germline loops: CDR1 SGHRS, CDR2 YFSETQ. CDR3 sequence (DNA): TGCGCCAGCAGCTCATTAGCAACTAATGAAAAACTGTTTTTT. Its translation: CASSSLATNEKLFF.